The clone carrying this T cell receptor (beta chain) came up many times. Its antigen is currently unknown. A single record per CDR3 protein comes from TCRdb applying MiXCR to the 5' RACE reads. The sample has around 30,000 distinct CDR3 sequences, about 7% seen once. The data stem from a study of CD8 T cells in ankylosing spondylitis. Whole-study results and caveats: Significant enrichment of disease-linked clones was reported in matched ankylosing spondylitis synovial fluid. Apparently characteristic of ankylosing spondylitis blood was a TCR beta motif (about 8 highly homologous variants).

The CDR3 runs 17 residues. The junction had 12 bases not matched to a gene; V was cut back by 0 bases and J by 7 bases. Germline CDR1 ENHRY, CDR2 SYGVKD. Sequencing was done on a sample of blood, either unsorted or a sorted T cell fraction (not recorded which). This clonotype originated in a male donor with ankylosing spondylitis or in good health (not recorded which). The genes are TRBV10-3 and TRBJ2-1, with TRBD2 matching over 7 bases. The DNA for the CDR3 is TGTGCCATCAGTGAGTCGCCAGTGGGAGGGTCTAATAATGAGCAGTTCTTC. This codes for CAISESPVGGSNNEQFF.